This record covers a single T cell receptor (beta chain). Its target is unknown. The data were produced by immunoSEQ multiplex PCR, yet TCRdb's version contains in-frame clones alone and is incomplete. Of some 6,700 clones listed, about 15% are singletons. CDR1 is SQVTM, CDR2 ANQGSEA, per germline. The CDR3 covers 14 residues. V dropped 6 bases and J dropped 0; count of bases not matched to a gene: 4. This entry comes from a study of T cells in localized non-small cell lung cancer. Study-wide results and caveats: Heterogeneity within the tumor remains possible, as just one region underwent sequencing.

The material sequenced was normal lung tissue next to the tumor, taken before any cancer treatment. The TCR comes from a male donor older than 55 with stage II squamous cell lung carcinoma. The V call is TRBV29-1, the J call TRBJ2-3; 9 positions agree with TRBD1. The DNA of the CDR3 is TGCAGCGTGACGGACAGGGGAAGCACAGATACGCAGTATTTT. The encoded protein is CSVTDRGSTDTQYF.